This is a list of T cell receptor beta chains from one sample in a study of neurological immune-mediated disorders. TCRdb re-analysed the 5' RACE reads in MiXCR, keeping a single row per CDR3 protein. This table holds roughly 70,000 distinct CDR3 sequences, 4% to 6% found once. The sample was PBMCs. The receptors derive from a woman in her 30s with multiple sclerosis. Both conserved end residues are part of each CDR3. The D gene is left open where the match is weak. Clone sizes are given selectively: once, few, many, or a class where the clone is expanded.

TRBV10-3	many	TRBJ2-2	TRBD1	CAISEPASDRADTGELFF	TGTGCCATCAGTGAGCCAGCCTCGGACAGGGCGGACACCGGGGAGCTGTTTTTT
TRBV3-1	many	TRBJ1-5	TRBD1	CASSQDRGYGSNQPQHF	TGTGCCAGCAGCCAGGACAGGGGATATGGGAGCAATCAGCCCCAGCATTTT
TRBV10-3	many	TRBJ2-7	.	CAISDGTSSYEQYF	TGTGCCATCAGTGATGGTACCTCTTCCTACGAGCAGTACTTC
TRBV12-3/TRBV12-4	many	TRBJ2-3	TRBD1	CASSASVTGLSDTQYF	TGTGCCAGCAGTGCCTCCGTGACAGGGCTGTCAGATACGCAGTATTTT
TRBV5-1	many	TRBJ2-7	TRBD1	CASSLTGEHEQYF	TGCGCCAGCAGCTTAACAGGGGAGCACGAGCAGTACTTC
TRBV3-1	.	TRBJ2-1	TRBD2	CASSQQANIAGGPRNEQFF	TGTGCCAGCAGCCAGCAAGCAAATATAGCGGGGGGGCCCCGCAATGAGCAGTTCTTC
TRBV20-1	many	TRBJ2-1	TRBD1	CSARVPGQGADEQFF	TGCAGTGCTAGAGTTCCGGGACAGGGGGCAGATGAGCAGTTCTTC
TRBV5-1	many	TRBJ1-5	.	CASSLDSSNQPQHF	TGCGCCAGCAGCCTGGACAGTAGCAATCAGCCCCAGCATTTT
TRBV20-1	many	TRBJ2-1	TRBD2	CSAPPGLALEQFF	TGCAGTGCTCCACCGGGACTAGCGCTTGAGCAGTTCTTC
TRBV7-6	many	TRBJ2-5	TRBD2	CASSSGGETQYF	TGTGCCAGCAGTAGCGGGGGTGAGACCCAGTACTTC
TRBV20-1	.	TRBJ2-3	.	CSAWGGAFTDTQYF	TGCAGTGCTTGGGGCGGGGCGTTCACAGATACGCAGTATTTT
TRBV20-1	few	TRBJ2-2	TRBD1	CSAQGLSKTGELFF	TGCAGTGCACAGGGGTTGAGTAAAACCGGGGAGCTGTTTTTT
TRBV5-1	few	TRBJ1-6	TRBD1	CASSLEGAHNSPLNF	TGCGCCAGCAGCTTGGAGGGGGCCCATAATTCACCCCTCAACTTT
TRBV12-3/TRBV12-4	many	TRBJ1-5	.	CASSFFPGDLNQPQHF	TGTGCCAGCAGTTTCTTCCCAGGCGACCTTAATCAGCCCCAGCATTTT
TRBV20-1	many	TRBJ1-2	.	CSARPTGAEAGGYTF	TGCAGTGCTAGGCCCACGGGGGCTGAGGCTGGGGGCTACACCTTC
TRBV2	once	TRBJ2-1	.	CAVRGFSYNEQFF	TGTGCCGTTCGCGGATTCTCCTACAATGAGCAGTTCTTC
TRBV20-1	many	TRBJ2-1	.	CSASLAESSYNEQFF	TGCAGTGCTAGTCTGGCGGAAAGCTCCTACAATGAGCAGTTCTTC
TRBV12-3/TRBV12-4	many	TRBJ2-4	.	CASSFREAKNIQYF	TGTGCCAGCAGTTTTAGGGAGGCCAAAAACATTCAGTACTTC
TRBV9	many	TRBJ2-1	.	CASSAPGRRGSSYNEQFF	TGTGCCAGCAGCGCCCCTGGGCGCCGAGGGAGCTCCTACAATGAGCAGTTCTTC
TRBV10-3	few	TRBJ2-5	.	CAISVGTERQTQYF	TGTGCCATCAGTGTGGGGACCGAGAGGCAGACCCAGTACTTC